This T cell receptor (beta chain) came from a study of T cell changes during pregnancy in multiple sclerosis (dated by TCRdb to between 2018 and 2021). Some background on the complete study: In women with multiple sclerosis, the researchers looked at how the T cell repertoire shifted as pregnancy progressed.

The protocol used for the library was the immunoSEQ multiplex PCR assay. The table comes from immuneACCESS by way of TCRdb, which keeps in-frame sequences with V and J called. Part of the clones is missing from these tables; in studies checked, under half for an unresolved V gene and the rest for unknown reasons. Here the sample has under 130,000 clones; roughly 92% occur a single time. Of the sample, roughly 0.88% falls within the top ten clones. V is clipped by 0 bases and J by 1 base, and the sequence between their germline boundaries is 16 bases long. The germline V gene specifies ENHRY as CDR1 and SYGVKD as CDR2. Including cysteine and phenylalanine, the CDR3 has 17 amino acids. Only CDR3 DNA remains: 51 bases, in frame from the first base. Notes on this clone: What this receptor recognizes is not known. Per-base quality was not reported, and no clone a single base away is much larger than it.

Here the chain combines TRBV10-3 and TRBJ2-7; the D gene is not confidently resolved. This receptor was identified in a female donor with multiple sclerosis, enrolled in a pregnancy study. Source: peripheral blood, taken after pregnancy. The DNA sequence is given as TGTGCCATCAGTGAGTCGCGACATCTAATGGGTTCCTACGAGCAGTACTTC. Its translation is CAISESRHLMGSYEQYF.